This passage covers 20 T cell receptor beta chains from one sample sequenced in a study of beta chain features in type 1 diabetes. The study, taken as a whole, reports: Type 1 diabetes patients had TCRB CDR3s that were shorter (moderately but significantly so) in all four CD4+ subsets.

These receptors' antigens are unknown. Reverse transcribing all isolated RNA meant expressed TCRB transcripts were sequenced. The method was immunoSEQ multiplex PCR; TCRdb's version includes in-frame clones alone and lacks a portion of them. The sample carries 250,000 to 350,000 clones, approximately 16% recorded once. Sequencing used naive CD4+ T cells from blood. These receptors originate from a young man with type 1 diabetes.

This clone was seen only a few times. V gene TRBV4-2 combines with J gene TRBJ2-1, with D perhaps matching TRBD2 (5 bases). Germline V CDR1 and CDR2: LGHNA, YNFKEQ. The V and J ends lost 1 base and 0 bases respectively, with 13 bases between them. CDR3 length equals 17 residues. CDR3 bases: TGTGCCAGCAGCCAAGTAGGTGGGGAGCCCTCCTACAATGAGCAGTTCTTC. Translated, it gives CASSQVGGEPSYNEQFF.

There are a few counts of this clone. This chain joins TRBV29-1 and TRBJ2-5, with 7 bases identical to TRBD1. The CDR3 totals 14 residues. Unmatched junction bases numbered 10, after V lost 4 bases and J lost 5 bases. The germline V gene encodes CDR1 SQVTM and CDR2 ANQGSEA. CDR3: CSVGRQGMLETQYF. CDR3 coding DNA: TGCAGCGTTGGGAGACAGGGTATGCTGGAGACCCAGTACTTC.

The chain links TRBV5-1 to TRBJ1-2, with D uncertain. The CDR3 spans 12 residues. The V end lost 2 bases, the J end lost 8 bases, and 10 bases lay between the germline ends. CDR1 SGHRS and CDR2 YFSETQ come from the germline V gene. The CDR3 sequence is CASSFTDVGYTF. The CDR3 bases are TGCGCCAGCAGCTTTACAGACGTAGGCTACACCTTC.

This CDR3 is CASSLREQYF. CDR3 nucleotide sequence: TGTGCCAGCAGCTTGAGGGAGCAGTACTTC. V gene TRBV13 combines with J gene TRBJ2-7; D call uncertain. CDR1 and CDR2 (germline): PRHDT, FYEKMQ (reference sequence). The CDR3 is 10 residues long. V shed 3 bases and J shed 7 bases, with 4 bases lying between them. The full variable domain, completed using reference TRBV13 and TRBJ2-7, is AAGVIQSPRHLIKEKRETATLKCYPIPRHDTVYWYQQGPGQDPQFLISFYEKMQSDKGSIPDRFSAQQFSDYHSELNMSSLELGDSALYFCASSLREQYFGPGTRLTVT.

The gene calls are TRBV6-6 and TRBJ2-7, with 11 bases identical to TRBD2. CDR1 and CDR2 (germline): MNHNY, SVGAGI (reference sequence). Trimming cost V 2 bases and J 6 bases; bases outside gene matches: 6. The CDR3 loop spans 15 amino acids. CDR3 DNA sequence: TGTGCCAGCAGTTACATAGCGGGAGGGCCCGCCGAGCAGTACTTC. Protein: CASSYIAGGPAEQYF.

This clone was picked up a small number of times. Here the CDR3 reads CASKRVLSNSPLHF. CDR3 in DNA: TGTGCCAGCAAACGGGTTTTGAGTAATTCACCCCTCCACTTT. The rearrangement joins TRBV6-6 to TRBJ1-6; D not certain. V was cut by 7 bases and J by 6 bases, with 13 bases left in between. This CDR3 is built from 14 residues. Germline V CDR1 and CDR2: MNHNY, SVGAGI (reference sequence).

This clone appeared a few times. This chain joins TRBV4-1 and TRBJ2-7; D is possibly TRBD1 (5 bases). Looked up from germline, CDR1 is MGHRA and CDR2 is YSYEKL. V dropped 2 bases and J dropped 0 bases, with 8 bases sitting between them. The CDR3 covers 14 residues. The chain's CDR3 is CASSQQGFSYEQYF. CDR3 DNA: TGCGCCAGCAGCCAACAGGGATTCTCCTACGAGCAGTACTTC.

This chain joins TRBV9 and TRBJ2-2; D uncertain. CDR3 length equals 14 residues. V lost 1 base to trimming and J lost 0 bases, with 4 bases between them. Germline V CDR1 and CDR2: SGDLS, YYNGEE. In DNA, the CDR3 is TGTGCCAGCAGCGTACAGACGAACACCGGGGAGCTGTTTTTT. Its protein is CASSVQTNTGELFF.

The rearrangement links TRBV28 to TRBJ1-5; 7 bases align to TRBD1. The CDR3 has 16 amino acids. With V trimmed by 5 bases and J by 4 bases, 11 bases remained unmatched. Germline loops: CDR1 MDHEN, CDR2 SYDVKM. CDR3 in DNA: TGTGCCAGCAGTCCGGCCCCGGGACAGTGGAATCAGCCCCAGCATTTT. Its protein is CASSPAPGQWNQPQHF.

This chain uses TRBV11-2 with TRBJ2-3, with a possible D match to TRBD2 (5 bases). V was pared by 5 bases and J by 8 bases, with 11 bases between. The CDR3 contains 12 residues. Germline V gives CDR1 SGHAT, CDR2 FQNNGV. CDR3 loop: CASSPGGGTQYF. The CDR3 nucleotides read TGTGCCAGCAGCCCTGGAGGAGGTACGCAGTATTTT.

In this sample, this clone turned up a few times. The rearrangement joins TRBV18 to TRBJ2-5; TRBD2 matches 9 bases. With V trimmed by 4 bases and J by 2 bases, 5 bases remained unmatched. CDR1 is KGHSH and CDR2 is LQKENI in the germline V gene. This CDR3 has 15 residues. This chain's CDR3 is CASSLRLAAQETQYF. DNA of the CDR3: TGTGCCAGCTCACTTCGACTAGCGGCACAAGAGACCCAGTACTTC. Full variable domain (remainder filled in from reference TRBV18 and TRBJ2-5): NAGVMQNPRHLVRRRGQEARLRCSPMKGHSHVYWYRQLPEEGLKFMVYLQKENIIDESGMPKERFSAEFPKEGPSILRIQQVVRGDSAAYFCASSLRLAAQETQYFGPGTRLLVL.

This clone appeared a few times. CDR3 bases: TGTGCCAGCAGCTTGCTCCTGGGTTCGGGGGAGCAGTACTTC. It is translated as CASSLLLGSGEQYF. The V call is TRBV5-4, the J call TRBJ2-7, with D maybe TRBD2 (5 bases). Looked up from germline, CDR1 is SGHNT and CDR2 is YYREEE (reference sequence). V lost 1 base, J lost 7 bases, and 15 bases lay in between. This CDR3 is built from 14 residues.

The rearrangement joins TRBV30 to TRBJ1-1; D unclear. The germline V gene encodes CDR1 GTSNPN and CDR2 SVGIG (reference sequence). The CDR3 has 14 residues. V gave up 0 bases and J gave up 4 bases, with 12 bases separating them. The CDR3 coding sequence is TGTGCCTGGAGTGTTCCGCCGGGTGGCACTGAAGCTTTCTTT. It codes for CAWSVPPGGTEAFF.

This clone was picked up a small number of times. This sequence joins TRBV30 and TRBJ2-1; tentatively, D is TRBD1 (5 bases). The CDR3 consists of 13 residues. Germline CDR1 and CDR2: GTSNPN and SVGIG (reference sequence). The ends were cut back, 0 bases at V and 12 bases at J, with 15 bases in the middle. The chain's CDR3 is CAWSVQVAQGQFF. CDR3 nucleotides: TGTGCCTGGAGTGTACAAGTAGCCCAGGGGCAGTTCTTC.

The chain recombines TRBV4-1 with TRBJ1-2; 8 bases are a match to TRBD1. The germline CDR1 and CDR2 sequences are MGHRA and YSYEKL. This CDR3 spans 16 amino acids. V trimming: 3 bases; J trimming: 2 bases; junction bases outside the gene matches: 8. The CDR3 DNA reads as TGCGCCAGCAGCCACGGGACAGGCAAAAGGAACTATGGCTACACCTTC. Protein: CASSHGTGKRNYGYTF.

The genes are TRBV6-5 and TRBJ2-3, with TRBD2 identical over 7 bases. V was clipped by 2 bases and J by 4 bases; unmatched bases: 9. Looked up from germline, CDR1 is MNHEY and CDR2 is SVGAGI. This CDR3 region has 16 residues. The CDR3 bases are TGTGCCAGCAGTTACCCTGCGGAGGGAGGGGCAGATACGCAGTATTTT. The encoded protein is CASSYPAEGGADTQYF.

The V and J genes are TRBV29-1 and TRBJ2-3; 14 nucleotides agree with TRBD2. V trimming: 6 bases; J trimming: 2 bases; junction bases outside the gene matches: 7. The CDR3 extends over 16 amino acids. Looked up from germline, CDR1 is SQVTM and CDR2 is ANQGSEA. DNA for the CDR3: TGCAGCGTCTCCAGGGGACTAGCGGGGGTCACAGATACGCAGTATTTT. It encodes CSVSRGLAGVTDTQYF.

The chain joins TRBV4-1 to TRBJ1-2; no reliable D call. There are 16 residues in the CDR3. V gave up 5 bases and J gave up 7 bases, with 23 bases separating them. Germline CDR1 and CDR2: MGHRA and YSYEKL. CDR3: CASSAPAGRTGGGYTF. CDR3 DNA: TGCGCCAGCAGCGCTCCGGCGGGCAGGACGGGAGGTGGCTACACCTTC.

There are a few counts of this clone. The chain combines TRBV18 with TRBJ1-1, with 9 bases fitting TRBD1. After removal of 5 bases from V and 5 bases from J, the junction contained 6 bases not matched to a gene. The CDR3 contains 14 residues. In germline, CDR1 is KGHSH, CDR2 LQKENI. The CDR3 DNA sequence: TGTGCCAGCTCAAAGGACAGGGGAGATACTGAAGCTTTCTTT. Amino acids: CASSKDRGDTEAFF.

This clone was recorded a few times. This chain joins TRBV30 and TRBJ2-7; weak D call: TRBD2 (5 bases). The V end lost 3 bases, the J end lost 0 bases, and 12 bases lay between the germline ends. Germline CDR1 GTSNPN, CDR2 SVGIG (reference sequence). The CDR3 length is 14 residues. CDR3 nucleotide sequence: TGTGCCTGGAGAGCAGGAACTAGCTCCTACGAGCAGTACTTC. It codes for CAWRAGTSSYEQYF.